The 23 T cell receptor beta chains below come from one sample, sequenced in a study of cytomegalovirus exposure and HLA in healthy donors. Assay: immunoSEQ multiplex PCR; the TCRdb copy retains only in-frame clones and omits some. Counted here are over 200,000 clones, approximately 87% occurring once; the ten biggest clones make up around 5.4%. Material for sequencing was PBMCs. The receptor source for this set is a woman aged 18-29 years in good health and CMV-seronegative.

The chain joins TRBV9 to TRBJ2-5; 7 bases agree with TRBD2. Germline V gives CDR1 SGDLS, CDR2 YYNGEE. The CDR3 is 16 residues long. The trim removed 2 bases at V and 1 base at J, leaving 8 bases unmatched. The CDR3 region is CASSVGTMVGQETQYF. The CDR3, as DNA: TGTGCCAGCAGCGTCGGGACTATGGTTGGCCAAGAGACCCAGTACTTC.

The V gene is TRBV30, the J gene TRBJ2-7; D uncertain. The CDR3 is made up of 12 amino acids. Germline V gene lookup returns CDR1 GTSNPN and CDR2 SVGIG (reference sequence). The ends were cut back, 2 bases at V and 3 bases at J, with 8 bases in the middle. The DNA for the CDR3 is TGTGCCTGGAGTTCAGCACGCTACGAGCAGTACTTC. Encoded protein: CAWSSARYEQYF.

The rearrangement links TRBV27 to TRBJ2-1; 7 nucleotides line up with TRBD2. Losses at the gene ends were 5 bases for V and 5 bases for J; bases not matched to a gene: 6. This CDR3 is 14 amino acids long. CDR1 and CDR2 from the germline V gene are MNHEY and SMNVEV (reference sequence). CDR3: CASSVGLADNEQFF. Written as DNA, the CDR3 is TGTGCCAGCAGTGTCGGTCTAGCGGACAATGAGCAGTTCTTC.

The rearrangement uses TRBV12-5 and TRBJ1-5, with no clear D. V lost 6 bases, J lost 9 bases, and 9 bases lay in between. CDR1 is LGHNT and CDR2 is FRNRAP in the germline V gene. The CDR3 is made up of 11 amino acids. DNA of the CDR3: TGTGCTAGTGGCCCCCTAGGGCCCCAGCATTTT. It translates to CASGPLGPQHF. Looking up the rest from reference TRBV12-5 and TRBJ1-5 gives the full variable domain: DARVTQTPRHKVTEMGQEVTMRCQPILGHNTVFWYRQTMMQGLELLAYFRNRAPLDDSGMPKDRFSAEMPDATLATLKIQPSEPRDSAVYFCASGPLGPQHFGDGTRLSIL.

This clone was recorded only once. V usage is TRBV7-9 and J usage is TRBJ1-5, with a tentative D call TRBD1 (5 bases). V lost 5 bases and J lost 7, with 12 bases in between. The CDR3 covers 13 residues. CDR1 is SEHNR, CDR2 FQNEAQ, per germline (reference sequence). The chain's CDR3 is CASSADWGQPQHF. CDR3 coding DNA: TGTGCCAGCAGCGCCGATTGGGGCCAGCCCCAGCATTTT.

V usage is TRBV5-4 and J usage is TRBJ2-7; D tentatively fits TRBD1 or TRBD2 (5 bases each). V lost 2 bases, J lost 3 bases, and 15 bases lay in between. The germline V gene encodes CDR1 SGHNT and CDR2 YYREEE (reference sequence). The CDR3 sequence is 15 residues long. The CDR3, as DNA: TGTGCCAGCAGCTTACCGGGGCAAGCCAGCTACGAGCAGTACTTC. Its protein product is CASSLPGQASYEQYF.

This clone showed up just once. The chain employs TRBV2 and TRBJ2-5; D unclear. V was clipped by 1 base and J by 2 bases, with 5 bases between them. The CDR3 runs to 13 residues. The germline V gene has CDR1 SNHLY and CDR2 FYNNEI. The CDR3 spells CASSEGQQETQYF. DNA for the CDR3: TGTGCCAGCAGTGAAGGGCAGCAAGAGACCCAGTACTTC.

This clone was picked up one time. V usage is TRBV7-2 and J usage is TRBJ2-7, with 14 nucleotides matching TRBD2. The germline V gene encodes CDR1 SGHTA and CDR2 FQGNSA. J lost 7 bases, V lost 5 bases, and 10 bases had no gene match. CDR3 length equals 16 residues. The CDR3 DNA is TGTGCCAGCAGCACTGGGACTAGCGGGGGAGCGGGGGAGCAGTACTTC. Encoded protein: CASSTGTSGGAGEQYF.

The rearrangement joins TRBV19 to TRBJ1-5; 9 nucleotides match TRBD1. CDR1 LNHDA and CDR2 SQIVND come from the germline V gene (reference sequence). This CDR3 has 16 residues. The trim removed 7 bases at V and 5 bases at J, leaving 12 bases unmatched. CDR3 amino acids: CASTHPGQGFDQPQHF. The CDR3 DNA reads TGTGCCAGTACCCATCCGGGACAGGGTTTTGATCAGCCCCAGCATTTT.

The V gene is TRBV28, the J gene TRBJ2-6; 9 bases agree with TRBD1. V lost 2 bases to trimming and J lost 6 bases; unmatched junction nucleotides: 14. The CDR3 runs to 19 residues. From germline, CDR1 is MDHEN and CDR2 SYDVKM. The CDR3 DNA sequence: TGTGCCAGCAGTTTAGGGGAGGACAGGGGCCTAACCTCGGCCAACGTCCTGACTTTC. It yields the protein CASSLGEDRGLTSANVLTF.

The chain joins TRBV6-5 to TRBJ1-4, with D perhaps matching TRBD1 (6 bases). In germline, CDR1 is MNHEY, CDR2 SVGAGI. V was trimmed by 0 bases and J by 4 bases, leaving 9 bases between them. The CDR3 sequence is 15 residues long. This chain's CDR3 is CASSYSGHRNEKLFF. Written as DNA, the CDR3 is TGTGCCAGCAGTTACTCGGGACACCGTAATGAAAAACTGTTTTTT.

This clone was seen a few times. The chain links TRBV7-9 to TRBJ1-2; D ambiguous. Germline CDR1 is SEHNR and CDR2 is FQNEAQ (reference sequence). The V gene lost 2 bases and the J gene lost 8 bases, with 12 bases spanning the gap. There are 13 residues in the CDR3. The CDR3 DNA is TGTGCCAGCAGCTTATCGGGCCGGACCGGCTACACCTTC. It is translated as CASSLSGRTGYTF. The full variable domain, completed using reference TRBV7-9 and TRBJ1-2, is DTGVSQNPRHKITKRGQNVTFRCDPISEHNRLYWYRQTLGQGPEFLTYFQNEAQLEKSRLLSDRFSAERPKGSFSTLEIQRTEQGDSAMYLCASSLSGRTGYTFGSGTRLTVV.

This clone was observed a single time. The chain uses TRBV27 and TRBJ1-5; TRBD1 matches 11 bases. Germline values: CDR1 MNHEY, CDR2 SMNVEV (reference sequence). J lost 10 bases, V lost 4 bases, and 3 bases had no gene match. The CDR3 sequence is 13 residues long. The CDR3 sequence: CASSSGTGGPQHF. DNA for the CDR3: TGTGCCAGCAGTTCCGGGACAGGGGGTCCCCAGCATTTT.

The rearrangement links TRBV7-3 to TRBJ2-1, with 8 bases identical to TRBD2. Trimming cost V 4 bases and J 2 bases; bases outside gene matches: 10. In germline, CDR1 is SGHTA, CDR2 FQGTGA. The CDR3 consists of 17 residues. The CDR3 DNA sequence: TGTGCCAGCAGCTCTCCCGGACGGGGGGGCACCTACAATGAGCAGTTCTTC. Protein: CASSSPGRGGTYNEQFF.

The rearrangement links TRBV11-1 to TRBJ2-1; 11 nucleotides line up with TRBD2. Unmatched junction bases numbered 6, after V lost 5 bases and J lost 6 bases. This CDR3 contains 15 residues. Germline lookup yields CDR1 SGHAT and CDR2 FQDESV (reference sequence). For the CDR3, the DNA is TGTGCCAGCAGCCCCACCGGACTAGCGGGCAATGAGCAGTTCTTC. This gives the protein CASSPTGLAGNEQFF. Looking up the rest from reference TRBV11-1 and TRBJ2-1 gives the full variable domain: EAEVAQSPRYKITEKSQAVAFWCDPISGHATLYWYRQILGQGPELLVQFQDESVVDDSQLPKDRFSAERLKGVDSTLKIQPAELGDSAMYLCASSPTGLAGNEQFFGPGTRLTVL.

The CDR3 loop is CASSEDSRGANQPQHF. The CDR3 DNA reads TGTGCCAGCAGTGAAGACTCAAGAGGCGCGAATCAGCCCCAGCATTTT. This chain links TRBV2 with TRBJ1-5; D is ambiguous. CDR1 and CDR2 from the germline V gene are SNHLY and FYNNEI. This CDR3 has 16 amino acids. The ends were cut back, 1 base at V and 4 bases at J, with 14 bases in the middle.

This clone has only a few counts. The chain recombines TRBV19 with TRBJ2-7, with 9 bases lining up with TRBD2. V lost 6 bases, J lost 0 bases, and 6 bases stayed unmatched. The CDR3 contains 15 residues. Germline CDR1 LNHDA, CDR2 SQIVND (reference sequence). Here the CDR3 DNA reads TGTGCCAGTAGGCATACTAGCGGGCTCTCCTACGAGCAGTACTTC. This codes for CASRHTSGLSYEQYF.

The chain recombines TRBV4-1 with TRBJ1-6; TRBD1 might be the D (5 bases). The CDR3 runs 15 residues. The germline CDR1 and CDR2 sequences are MGHRA and YSYEKL. Trimming removed 2 bases at V and 6 bases at J, with 11 bases between. The CDR3 protein is CASSQQGIGNSPLHF. The CDR3 nucleotides read TGCGCCAGCAGCCAACAGGGTATAGGTAATTCACCCCTCCACTTT.

The chain uses TRBV28 and TRBJ2-7; no definite D call. Trimming left V 7 bases short and J 2 bases short, with 12 bases between. The V gene's germline CDR1 is MDHEN and CDR2 SYDVKM. This CDR3 has 13 amino acids. The CDR3 protein is CASTLGTTYEQYF. CDR3 nucleotide sequence: TGTGCCAGCACTCTGGGCACTACCTACGAGCAGTACTTC.

This rearrangement joins TRBV11-2 to TRBJ2-7, with 11 bases lining up with TRBD1. The CDR3 runs to 14 residues. CDR1 is SGHAT and CDR2 is FQNNGV in the germline V gene. Trimming cost V 5 bases and J 3 bases; bases outside gene matches: 3. CDR3 bases: TGTGCCAGCAGCCTAGGGACAGGGGGCTACGAGCAGTACTTC. Protein: CASSLGTGGYEQYF.

CDR3 loop: CASKAGNNQPQHF. The DNA for the CDR3 is TGTGCCAGCAAGGCGGGGAACAATCAGCCCCAGCATTTT. The chain employs TRBV6-6 and TRBJ1-5; unclear D gene. The germline V gene has CDR1 MNHNY and CDR2 SVGAGI (reference sequence). V was cut by 7 bases and J by 3 bases, with 10 bases left in between. The CDR3 spans 13 residues.

There are a few counts of this clone. The J gene is TRBJ1-6, the V gene TRBV2; D unresolved. The CDR3 covers 15 residues. V was shortened by 3 bases and J by 10 bases, with 16 bases between the two germline ends. CDR1 SNHLY and CDR2 FYNNEI come from the germline V gene. CDR3 sequence: CASSDGRTVGSPLHF. For the CDR3, the DNA is TGTGCCAGCAGTGACGGGCGCACAGTCGGGTCACCCCTCCACTTT.

Only one count was recorded for this clone. The chain combines TRBV2 with TRBJ1-4; 7 bases line up with TRBD1. The V gene end was trimmed by 5 bases and the J gene end by 7 bases; junction bases not matched to a gene: 4. The CDR3 consists of 13 residues. CDR1 and CDR2 from the germline V gene are SNHLY and FYNNEI. This CDR3 reads CASSLGGGEKLFF. The CDR3, as DNA: TGTGCCAGCAGTTTAGGGGGCGGTGAAAAACTGTTTTTT.